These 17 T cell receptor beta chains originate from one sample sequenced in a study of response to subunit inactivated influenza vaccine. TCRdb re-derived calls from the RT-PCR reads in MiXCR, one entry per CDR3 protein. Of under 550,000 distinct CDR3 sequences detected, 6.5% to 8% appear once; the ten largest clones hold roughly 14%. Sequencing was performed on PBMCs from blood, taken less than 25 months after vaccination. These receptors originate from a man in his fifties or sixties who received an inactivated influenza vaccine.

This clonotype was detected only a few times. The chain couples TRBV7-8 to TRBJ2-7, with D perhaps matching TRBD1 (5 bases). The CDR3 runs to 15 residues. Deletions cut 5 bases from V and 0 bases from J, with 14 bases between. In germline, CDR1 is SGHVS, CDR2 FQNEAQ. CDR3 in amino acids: CASSPARQISYEQYF. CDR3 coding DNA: TGTGCCAGCAGCCCGGCTCGACAGATCTCCTACGAGCAGTACTTC.

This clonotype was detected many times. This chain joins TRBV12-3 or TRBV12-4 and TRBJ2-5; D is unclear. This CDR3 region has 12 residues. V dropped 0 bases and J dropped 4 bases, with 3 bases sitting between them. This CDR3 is CASSLAPETQYF. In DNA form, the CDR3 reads TGTGCCAGCAGTTTAGCGCCAGAGACCCAGTACTTC.

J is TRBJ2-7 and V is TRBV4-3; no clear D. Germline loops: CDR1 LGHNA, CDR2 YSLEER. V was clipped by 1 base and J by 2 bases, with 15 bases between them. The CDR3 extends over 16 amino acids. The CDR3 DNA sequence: TGCGCCAGCAGCCAAGCGTTTAGTAAGGTAACCTACGAGCAGTACTTC. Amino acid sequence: CASSQAFSKVTYEQYF.

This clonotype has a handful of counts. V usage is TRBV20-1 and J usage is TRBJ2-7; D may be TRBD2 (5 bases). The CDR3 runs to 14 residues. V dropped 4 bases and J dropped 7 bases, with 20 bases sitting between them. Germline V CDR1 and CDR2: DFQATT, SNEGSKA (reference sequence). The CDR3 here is CSANKLESVSEQYF. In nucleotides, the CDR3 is TGCAGTGCTAACAAACTAGAATCGGTATCGGAGCAGTACTTC.

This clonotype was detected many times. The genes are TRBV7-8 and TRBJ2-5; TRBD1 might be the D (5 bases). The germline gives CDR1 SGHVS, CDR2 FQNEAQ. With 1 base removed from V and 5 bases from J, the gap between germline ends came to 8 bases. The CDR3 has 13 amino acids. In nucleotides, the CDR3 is TGTGCCAGCAGCTTAGGGACATCCGAGACCCAGTACTTC. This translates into CASSLGTSETQYF. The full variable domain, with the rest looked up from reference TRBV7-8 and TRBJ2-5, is GAGVSQSPRYKVAKRGQDVALRCDPISGHVSLFWYQQALGQGPEFLTYFQNEAQLDKSGLPSDRFFAERPEGSVSTLKIQRTQQEDSAVYLCASSLGTSETQYFGPGTRLLVL.

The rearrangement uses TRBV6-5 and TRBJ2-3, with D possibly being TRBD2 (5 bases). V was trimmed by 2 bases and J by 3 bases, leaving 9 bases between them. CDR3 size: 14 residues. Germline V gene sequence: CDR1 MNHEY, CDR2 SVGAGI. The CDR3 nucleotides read TGTGCCAGCAGTTACCGCCCGGGGACAGATACGCAGTATTTT. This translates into CASSYRPGTDTQYF.

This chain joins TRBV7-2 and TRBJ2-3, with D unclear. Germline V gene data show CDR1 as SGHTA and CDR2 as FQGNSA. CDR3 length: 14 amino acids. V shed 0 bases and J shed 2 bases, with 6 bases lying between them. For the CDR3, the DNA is TGTGCCAGCAGCTTAGCGAGGCTCACAGATACGCAGTATTTT. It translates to CASSLARLTDTQYF.

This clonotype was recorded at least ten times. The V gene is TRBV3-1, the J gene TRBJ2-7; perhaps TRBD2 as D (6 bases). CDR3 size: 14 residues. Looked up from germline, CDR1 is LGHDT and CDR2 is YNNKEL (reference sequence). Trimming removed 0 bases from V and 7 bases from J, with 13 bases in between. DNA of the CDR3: TGTGCCAGCAGCCAAGATTGGAGGGTGGGTGAGCAGTACTTC. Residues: CASSQDWRVGEQYF.

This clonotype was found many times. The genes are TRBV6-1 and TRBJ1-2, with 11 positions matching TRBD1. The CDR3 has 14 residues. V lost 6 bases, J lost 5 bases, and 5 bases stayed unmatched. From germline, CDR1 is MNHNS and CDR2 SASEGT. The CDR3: CASSAGQGVYGYTF. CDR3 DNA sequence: TGTGCCAGCAGCGCGGGACAGGGGGTGTATGGCTACACCTTC.

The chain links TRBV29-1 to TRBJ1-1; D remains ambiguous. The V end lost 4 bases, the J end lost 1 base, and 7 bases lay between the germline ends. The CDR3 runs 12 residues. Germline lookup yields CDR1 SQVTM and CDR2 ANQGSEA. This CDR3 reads CSVVTENTEAFF. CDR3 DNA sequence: TGCAGCGTTGTGACGGAGAACACTGAAGCTTTCTTT. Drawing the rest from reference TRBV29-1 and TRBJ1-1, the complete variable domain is SAVISQKPSRDICQRGTSLTIQCQVDSQVTMMFWYRQQPGQSLTLIATANQGSEATYESGFVIDKFPISRPNLTFSTLTVSNMSPEDSSIYLCSVVTENTEAFFGQGTRLTVV.

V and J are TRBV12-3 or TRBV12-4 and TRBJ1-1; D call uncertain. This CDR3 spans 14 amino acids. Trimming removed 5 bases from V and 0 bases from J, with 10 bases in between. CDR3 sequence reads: CASSARSVNTEAFF. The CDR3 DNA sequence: TGTGCCAGCAGTGCCCGTTCAGTGAACACTGAAGCTTTCTTT.

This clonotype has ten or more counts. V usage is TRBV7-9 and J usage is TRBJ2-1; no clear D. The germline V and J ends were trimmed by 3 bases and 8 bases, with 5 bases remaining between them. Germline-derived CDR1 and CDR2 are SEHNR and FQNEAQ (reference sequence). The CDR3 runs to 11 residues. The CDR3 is CASSLIYEQFF. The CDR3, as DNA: TGTGCCAGCAGCTTGATCTATGAGCAGTTCTTC. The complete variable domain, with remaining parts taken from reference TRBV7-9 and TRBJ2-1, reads DTGVSQNPRHKITKRGQNVTFRCDPISEHNRLYWYRQTLGQGPEFLTYFQNEAQLEKSRLLSDRFSAERPKGSFSTLEIQRTEQGDSAMYLCASSLIYEQFFGPGTRLTVL.

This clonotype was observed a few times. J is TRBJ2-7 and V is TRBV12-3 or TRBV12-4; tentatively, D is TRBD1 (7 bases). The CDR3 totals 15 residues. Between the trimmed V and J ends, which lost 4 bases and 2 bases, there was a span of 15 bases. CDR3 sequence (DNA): TGTGCCAGCAGTTATCCGCGGGACAGCACCTACGAGCAGTACTTC. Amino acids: CASSYPRDSTYEQYF.

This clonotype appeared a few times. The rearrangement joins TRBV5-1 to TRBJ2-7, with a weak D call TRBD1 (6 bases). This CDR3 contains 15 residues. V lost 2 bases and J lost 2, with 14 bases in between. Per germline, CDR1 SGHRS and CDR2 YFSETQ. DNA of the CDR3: TGCGCCAGCAGCTTTACACAGGGCGCAACCTACGAGCAGTACTTC. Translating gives CASSFTQGATYEQYF.

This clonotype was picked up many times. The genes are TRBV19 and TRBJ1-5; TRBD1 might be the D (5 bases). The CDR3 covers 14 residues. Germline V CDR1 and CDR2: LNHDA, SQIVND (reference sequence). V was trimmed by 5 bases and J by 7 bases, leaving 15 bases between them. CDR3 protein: CASSVSGPRQPQHF. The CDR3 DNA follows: TGTGCCAGTAGTGTCTCAGGGCCCCGGCAGCCCCAGCATTTT.

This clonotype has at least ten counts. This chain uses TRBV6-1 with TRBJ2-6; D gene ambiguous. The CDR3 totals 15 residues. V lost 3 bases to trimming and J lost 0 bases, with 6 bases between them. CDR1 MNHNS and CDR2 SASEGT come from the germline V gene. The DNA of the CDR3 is TGTGCCAGCAGTGATCGGCTCTCTGGGGCCAACGTCCTGACTTTC. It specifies CASSDRLSGANVLTF.

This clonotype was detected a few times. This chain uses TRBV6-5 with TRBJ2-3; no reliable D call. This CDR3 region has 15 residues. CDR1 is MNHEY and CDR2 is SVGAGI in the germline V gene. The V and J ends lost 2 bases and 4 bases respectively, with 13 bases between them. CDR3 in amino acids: CASSYGVLWADTQYF. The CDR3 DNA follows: TGTGCCAGCAGTTACGGGGTGTTGTGGGCAGATACGCAGTATTTT.